This TCR beta chain was identified in a study of graft-versus-host responses after intestinal transplantation. Clones were read by immunoSEQ multiplex PCR, and TCRdb kept only the in-frame ones, dropping some. Found here are 9,500 to 13,000 clones, about 91% of them singletons; the top ten hold around 5.3%. Trimming shortened V by 10 bases and J by 9 bases, and 19 bases separated the two germline ends. From germline, CDR1 is LNHDA and CDR2 SQIVND (reference sequence). The CDR3 covers 13 residues. The source of this sequence is a human patient who received an intestinal transplant, so some T cells may come from the graft donor. Here the sequenced sample was PBMCs, taken around 74 days after transplant. The V gene is TRBV19, the J gene TRBJ2-1; the D gene could be TRBD1 or TRBD2 (5 bases each). The CDR3 loop is CATRDPARSEQFF. The CDR3 DNA reads TGTGCCACTCGGGACCCCGCGAGGAGTGAGCAGTTCTTC. The full variable domain, with the rest looked up from reference TRBV19 and TRBJ2-1, is DGGITQSPKYLFRKEGQNVTLSCEQNLNHDAMYWYRQDPGQGLRLIYYSQIVNDFQKGDIAEGYSVSREKKESFPLTVTSAQKNPTAFYLCATRDPARSEQFFGPGTRLTVL.